This TCR beta chain was obtained from a study of blood T cell repertoires in COVID-19. Overall study context: Collection of acute and convalescent COVID-19 samples took place in the United States, Italy and Spain.

Per the original data handling: Researchers report that nucleated cell counts were estimated from reference gene primer amplification. TCRdb's table, derived via immunoSEQ multiplex PCR, lists solely in-frame clones and lacks some. V, J and clone size reflect that table, while D and trimming were determined from the DNA. The table lists approximately 270,000 clones, approximately 90% of them singletons. Material for sequencing was PBMCs or T cells enriched from blood (not recorded which). The origin of this receptor is a human donor in a cohort exposed to, infected with or recovered from COVID-19 (not recorded which). The donor label of this sample is uncertain.

CDR3 residues: CASSQWTGRGSNQPQHF. The CDR3 region has the DNA TGTGCCAGCAGTCAATGGACAGGACGAGGGAGCAATCAGCCCCAGCATTTT. The rearrangement links TRBV28 to TRBJ1-5; TRBD1 matches 7 bases. There are 17 residues in the CDR3. The V and J ends lost 5 bases and 1 base, in that order; junction bases with no gene match: 11. Germline V gene data show CDR1 as MDHEN and CDR2 as SYDVKM.